This paragraph covers one T cell receptor (beta chain) sequence. Data came from immunoSEQ multiplex PCR; TCRdb stores just in-frame clones and leaves some out. The sample has a few hundred thousand clones, roughly 80% seen once. These data are taken from a study of cytotoxic CD8 clonotypes in ibrutinib-treated CLL. The V end was cut by 5 bases, the J end by 4 bases, with 15 bases between. Germline CDR1 SEHNR, CDR2 FQNEAQ (reference sequence). CDR3 length: 15 amino acids. The source was PBMCs, collected before ibrutinib treatment. The rearrangement links TRBV7-9 to TRBJ2-1; D is perhaps TRBD1 (6 bases). This clonotype originated in a human donor with chronic lymphocytic leukemia. The CDR3 loop reads CASSPRDGQYNEQFF. The CDR3, as DNA: TGTGCCAGCAGCCCGAGGGACGGACAGTACAATGAGCAGTTCTTC.